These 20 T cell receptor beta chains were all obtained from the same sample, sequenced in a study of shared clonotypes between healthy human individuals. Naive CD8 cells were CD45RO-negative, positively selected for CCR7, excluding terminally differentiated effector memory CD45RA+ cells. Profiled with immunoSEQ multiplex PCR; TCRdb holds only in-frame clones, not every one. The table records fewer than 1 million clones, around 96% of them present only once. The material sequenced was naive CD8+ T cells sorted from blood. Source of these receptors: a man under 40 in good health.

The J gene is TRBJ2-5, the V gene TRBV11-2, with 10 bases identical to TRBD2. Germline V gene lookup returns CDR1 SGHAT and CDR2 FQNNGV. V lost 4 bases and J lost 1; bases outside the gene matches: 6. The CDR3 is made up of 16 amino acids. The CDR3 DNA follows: TGTGCCAGCAGCTCCAGACTAGCGGGCCTCCAAGAGACCCAGTACTTC. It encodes CASSSRLAGLQETQYF.

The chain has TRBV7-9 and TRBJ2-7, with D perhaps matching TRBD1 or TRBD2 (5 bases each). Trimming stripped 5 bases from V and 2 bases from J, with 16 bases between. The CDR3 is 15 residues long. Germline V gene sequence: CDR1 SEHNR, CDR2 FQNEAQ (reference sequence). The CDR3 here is CASSLPGAAPYEQYF. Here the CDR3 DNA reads TGTGCCAGCAGCCTACCCGGGGCGGCTCCCTACGAGCAGTACTTC.

CDR3 coding DNA: TGTGCCAGCAGCCCAAAAATCAATCAGCCCCAGCATTTT. Protein: CASSPKINQPQHF. This chain joins TRBV27 and TRBJ1-5; D ambiguous. V lost 6 bases, J lost 3 bases, and 9 bases lay in between. This CDR3 comprises 13 residues. Germline V CDR1 and CDR2: MNHEY, SMNVEV (reference sequence).

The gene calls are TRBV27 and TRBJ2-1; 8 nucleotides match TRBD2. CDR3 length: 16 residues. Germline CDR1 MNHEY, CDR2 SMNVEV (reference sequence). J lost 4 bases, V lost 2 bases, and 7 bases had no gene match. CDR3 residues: CASSLGTSLKYNEQFF. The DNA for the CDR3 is TGTGCCAGCAGTTTAGGGACTAGTCTAAAATACAATGAGCAGTTCTTC.

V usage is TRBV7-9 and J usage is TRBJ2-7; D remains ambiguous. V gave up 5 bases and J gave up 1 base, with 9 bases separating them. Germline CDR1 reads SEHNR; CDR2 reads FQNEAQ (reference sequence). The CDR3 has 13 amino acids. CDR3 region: CASSQQQSYEQYF. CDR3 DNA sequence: TGTGCCAGCAGCCAACAGCAATCCTACGAGCAGTACTTC. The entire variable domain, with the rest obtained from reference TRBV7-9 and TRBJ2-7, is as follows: DTGVSQNPRHKITKRGQNVTFRCDPISEHNRLYWYRQTLGQGPEFLTYFQNEAQLEKSRLLSDRFSAERPKGSFSTLEIQRTEQGDSAMYLCASSQQQSYEQYFGPGTRLTVT.

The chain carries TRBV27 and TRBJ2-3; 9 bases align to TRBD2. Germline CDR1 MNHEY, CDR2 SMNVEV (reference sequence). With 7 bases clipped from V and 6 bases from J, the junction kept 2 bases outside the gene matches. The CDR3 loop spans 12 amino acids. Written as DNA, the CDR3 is TGTGCCAGCACCGCGGGAGGGGATACGCAGTATTTT. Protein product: CASTAGGDTQYF.

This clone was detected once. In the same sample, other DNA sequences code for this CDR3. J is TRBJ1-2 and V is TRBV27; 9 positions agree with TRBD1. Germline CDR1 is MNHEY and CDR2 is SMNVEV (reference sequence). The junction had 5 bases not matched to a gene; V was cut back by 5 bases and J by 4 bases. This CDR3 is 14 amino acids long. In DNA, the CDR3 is TGTGCCAGCAGTCCTACAGGGGGCAGCTATGGCTACACCTTC. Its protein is CASSPTGGSYGYTF.

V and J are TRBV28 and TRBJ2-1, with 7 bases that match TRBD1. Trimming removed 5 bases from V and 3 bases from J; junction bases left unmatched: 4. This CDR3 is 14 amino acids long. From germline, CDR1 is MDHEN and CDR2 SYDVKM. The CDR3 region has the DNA TGTGCCAGCAGTCCCGGGACAGACTACAATGAGCAGTTCTTC. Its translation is CASSPGTDYNEQFF.

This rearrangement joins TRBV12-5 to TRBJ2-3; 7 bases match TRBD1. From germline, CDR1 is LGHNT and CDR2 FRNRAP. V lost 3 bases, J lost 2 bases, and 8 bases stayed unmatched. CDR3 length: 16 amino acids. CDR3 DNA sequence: TGTGCTAGTGGTTTTCCGACAGGGCCCTACACAGATACGCAGTATTTT. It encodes CASGFPTGPYTDTQYF.

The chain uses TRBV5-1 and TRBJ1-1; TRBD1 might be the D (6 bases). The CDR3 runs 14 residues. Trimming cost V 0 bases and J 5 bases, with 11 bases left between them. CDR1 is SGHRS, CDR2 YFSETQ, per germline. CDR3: CASSLARGRTEAFF. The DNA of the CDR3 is TGCGCCAGCAGCTTGGCTAGGGGGAGGACTGAAGCTTTCTTT. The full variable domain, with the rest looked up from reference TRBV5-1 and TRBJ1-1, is KAGVTQTPRYLIKTRGQQVTLSCSPISGHRSVSWYQQTPGQGLQFLFEYFSETQRNKGNFPGRFSGRQFSNSRSEMNVSTLELGDSALYLCASSLARGRTEAFFGQGTRLTVV.

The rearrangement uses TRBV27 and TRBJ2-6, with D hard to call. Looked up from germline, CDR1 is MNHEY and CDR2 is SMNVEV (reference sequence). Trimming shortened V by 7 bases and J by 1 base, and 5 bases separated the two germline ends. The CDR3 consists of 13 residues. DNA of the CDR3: TGTGCCAGCAAGTTATCTGGGGCCAACGTCCTGACTTTC. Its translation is CASKLSGANVLTF.

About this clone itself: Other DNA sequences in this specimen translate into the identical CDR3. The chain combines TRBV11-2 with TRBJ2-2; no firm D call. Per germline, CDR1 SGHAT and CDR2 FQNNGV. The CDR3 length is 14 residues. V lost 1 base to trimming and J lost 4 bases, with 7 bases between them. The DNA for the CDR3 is TGTGCCAGCAGCTTAGGTGGTAGCACCGGGGAGCTGTTTTTT. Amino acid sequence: CASSLGGSTGELFF.

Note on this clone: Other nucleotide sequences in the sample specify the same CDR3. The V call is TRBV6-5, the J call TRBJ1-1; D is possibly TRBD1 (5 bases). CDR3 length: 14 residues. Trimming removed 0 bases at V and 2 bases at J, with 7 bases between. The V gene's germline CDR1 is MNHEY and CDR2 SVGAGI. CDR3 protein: CASSYSGGNTEAFF. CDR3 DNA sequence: TGTGCCAGCAGTTACTCCGGGGGAAACACTGAAGCTTTCTTT.

The CDR3 spells CASSSSHPDPSSYNEQFF. In DNA, the CDR3 is TGTGCCAGCAGCTCCTCTCATCCAGACCCCAGCTCCTACAATGAGCAGTTCTTC. The V call is TRBV28, the J call TRBJ2-1; no clear D. The V end was cut by 6 bases, the J end by 0 bases, with 21 bases between. CDR3 length equals 18 residues. Germline CDR1 reads MDHEN; CDR2 reads SYDVKM.

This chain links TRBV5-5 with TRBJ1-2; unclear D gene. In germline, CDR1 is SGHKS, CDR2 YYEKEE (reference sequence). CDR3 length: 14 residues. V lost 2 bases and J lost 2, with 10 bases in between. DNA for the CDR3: TGTGCCAGCAGCTTACGCCTGGGGAACTATGGCTACACCTTC. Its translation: CASSLRLGNYGYTF.

This CDR3 is CASSAHFGEPTNTGELFF. DNA for the CDR3: TGTGCCAGCAGTGCCCACTTCGGGGAGCCCACGAACACCGGGGAGCTGTTTTTT. The V call is TRBV2, the J call TRBJ2-2, with D maybe TRBD2 (5 bases). Looked up from germline, CDR1 is SNHLY and CDR2 is FYNNEI. CDR3 length: 18 amino acids. V was shortened by 4 bases and J by 0 bases, with 18 bases between the two germline ends.

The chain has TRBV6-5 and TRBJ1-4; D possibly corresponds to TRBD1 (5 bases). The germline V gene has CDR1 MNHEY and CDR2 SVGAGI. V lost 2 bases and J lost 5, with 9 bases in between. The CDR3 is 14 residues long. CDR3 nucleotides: TGTGCCAGCAGTTACATCGGGGACAATGAAAAACTGTTTTTT. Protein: CASSYIGDNEKLFF.

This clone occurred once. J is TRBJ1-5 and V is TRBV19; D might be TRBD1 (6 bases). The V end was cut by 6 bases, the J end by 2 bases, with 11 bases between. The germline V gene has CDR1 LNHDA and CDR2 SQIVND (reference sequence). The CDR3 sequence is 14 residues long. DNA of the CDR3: TGTGCCAGTAGCACAGGGATGGGCAATCAGCCCCAGCATTTT. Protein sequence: CASSTGMGNQPQHF.

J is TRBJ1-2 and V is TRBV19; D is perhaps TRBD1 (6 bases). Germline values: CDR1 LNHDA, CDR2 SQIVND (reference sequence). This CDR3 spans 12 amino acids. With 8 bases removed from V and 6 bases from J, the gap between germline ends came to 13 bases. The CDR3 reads CASRRQDNGYTF. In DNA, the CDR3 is TGTGCCAGTCGGAGACAGGATAATGGCTACACCTTC.

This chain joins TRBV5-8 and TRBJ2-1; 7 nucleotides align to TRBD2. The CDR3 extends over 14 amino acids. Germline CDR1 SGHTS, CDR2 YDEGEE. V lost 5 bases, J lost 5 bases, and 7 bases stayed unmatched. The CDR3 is CASSPTSRHNEQFF. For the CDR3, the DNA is TGTGCCAGCAGTCCGACTAGCCGACACAATGAGCAGTTCTTC.